The 31 T cell receptor beta chains below all came from one sample that was sequenced in a study of cytomegalovirus exposure and HLA in healthy donors. Clones were sequenced by immunoSEQ multiplex PCR, and TCRdb holds only the in-frame ones, with some missing. The data hold 160,000 or so clones, with about 89% observed a single time. Sequencing used PBMCs. The receptors stem from a man between 18 and 35 years old in good health and CMV-seropositive.

This chain joins TRBV1 and TRBJ2-2; the table assigns TRBD2, which was not confirmed against the DNA. TRBV1 is a recognized pseudogene. The CDR3 contains 16 residues. CDR3 DNA: TGCACCAGCAGCCAAGAAGAACGGGAGGGGACCGGGGAGCTGTTTTTT. Translating it yields CTSSQEEREGTGELFF.

The rearrangement links TRBV10-3 to TRBJ2-1; TRBD2 is a possible D gene (5 bases). CDR1 ENHRY and CDR2 SYGVKD come from the germline V gene. V dropped 10 bases and J dropped 3 bases, with 13 bases sitting between them. CDR3 length: 13 amino acids. The CDR3 here is CATQAESYNEQFF. In nucleotides, the CDR3 is TGTGCCACTCAAGCGGAAAGCTACAATGAGCAGTTCTTC.

This clone was counted only a few times. The chain links TRBV2 to TRBJ1-2, with D possibly being TRBD1 (5 bases). Deletions cut 6 bases from V and 5 bases from J, with 13 bases between. In germline, CDR1 is SNHLY, CDR2 FYNNEI. The CDR3 has 13 residues. The CDR3: CASRVDSPYGYTF. The DNA for the CDR3 is TGTGCCAGCAGGGTCGACAGTCCGTATGGCTACACCTTC.

This chain uses TRBV25-1 with TRBJ1-2; D perhaps matches TRBD1 (5 bases). This CDR3 has 12 amino acids. V shed 4 bases and J shed 6 bases, with 9 bases lying between them. In germline, CDR1 is MGHDK, CDR2 SYGVNS. The DNA of the CDR3 is TGTGCCAGCAGTGCAGGGTCCCATGGCTACACCTTC. It encodes CASSAGSHGYTF.

The chain recombines TRBV2 with TRBJ1-4, with D unclear. This CDR3 has 11 residues. Per the germline V gene, CDR1 is SNHLY and CDR2 is FYNNEI. The ends were cut back, 9 bases at V and 3 bases at J, with 5 bases in the middle. The CDR3 DNA follows: TGTGCCAGAAGAGCTAATGAAAAACTGTTTTTT. Encoded protein: CARRANEKLFF. Full variable domain (outside the CDR3, taken from reference TRBV2 and TRBJ1-4): EPEVTQTPSHQVTQMGQEVILRCVPISNHLYFYWYRQILGQKVEFLVSFYNNEISEKSEIFDDQFSVERPDGSNFTLKIRSTKLEDSAMYFCARRANEKLFFGSGTQLSVL.

V gene TRBV2 combines with J gene TRBJ1-2; TRBD1 matches 11 bases. Trimming cost V 1 base and J 4 bases; bases outside gene matches: 5. CDR3 length: 16 amino acids. CDR1 and CDR2 from the germline V gene are SNHLY and FYNNEI. CDR3 residues: CASSEGPGQGGYGYTF. Here the CDR3 DNA reads TGTGCCAGCAGTGAAGGTCCGGGACAGGGGGGCTATGGCTACACCTTC.

The V call is TRBV7-9, the J call TRBJ2-5; D not certain. The CDR3 runs 15 residues. Trimming took off 5 bases at V and 4 bases at J, with 17 bases between the two ends. Germline CDR1 reads SEHNR; CDR2 reads FQNEAQ (reference sequence). The CDR3 is CASSDSGPIVETQYF. In DNA form, the CDR3 reads TGTGCCAGCAGCGACTCCGGCCCCATCGTAGAGACCCAGTACTTC.

The chain has TRBV19 and TRBJ2-1; 13 positions agree with TRBD2. Trimming took 7 bases from V and 9 from J; bases not matched to a gene: 9. Germline V lookup: CDR1 LNHDA, CDR2 SQIVND (reference sequence). CDR3 length: 15 residues. CDR3 sequence reads: CASIGTSGGAFEQFF. The CDR3 nucleotides are TGTGCCAGTATAGGTACTAGCGGGGGGGCATTTGAGCAGTTCTTC.

The chain employs TRBV7-9 and TRBJ1-2, with 7 positions matching TRBD1. Per germline, CDR1 SEHNR and CDR2 FQNEAQ (reference sequence). Germline trimming cut 2 bases from V and 4 bases from J; bases unmatched to any gene: 10. The CDR3 sequence is 16 residues long. The DNA for the CDR3 is TGTGCCAGCAGCTTACATTATCAAGACAGGGTCTATGGCTACACCTTC. Protein: CASSLHYQDRVYGYTF.

J is TRBJ1-2 and V is TRBV28, with D unresolved. The CDR3 totals 14 residues. CDR1 is MDHEN and CDR2 is SYDVKM in the germline V gene. The V and J ends lost 1 base and 6 bases respectively, with 12 bases between them. The CDR3: CASSLYGRTDGYTF. In DNA, the CDR3 is TGTGCCAGCAGTTTATACGGTCGAACCGATGGCTACACCTTC.

The V call is TRBV30, the J call TRBJ1-5; TRBD1 matches 7 bases. The V segment lost 7 bases and the J segment 4 bases; nucleotides outside the gene matches: 7. The CDR3 sequence is 13 residues long. In germline, CDR1 is GTSNPN, CDR2 SVGIG (reference sequence). This CDR3 reads CASSQGLNQPQHF. As DNA, the CDR3 is TGTGCCTCCTCACAGGGGTTGAATCAGCCCCAGCATTTT.

The chain links TRBV30 to TRBJ1-1, with 7 bases fitting TRBD1. The CDR3 is 14 amino acids. V was clipped by 2 bases and J by 9 bases; unmatched bases: 12. Germline V gene sequence: CDR1 GTSNPN, CDR2 SVGIG (reference sequence). The CDR3 nucleotides read TGTGCCTGGAGTCCTAAAGGCCTGACAGGGCAAGCTTTCTTT. Protein: CAWSPKGLTGQAFF.

The gene calls are TRBV28 and TRBJ2-1; the match to TRBD2 covers 14 bases. V lost 5 bases and J lost 10; bases outside the gene matches: 10. The germline V gene has CDR1 MDHEN and CDR2 SYDVKM. The CDR3 sequence is 16 residues long. The CDR3 DNA reads as TGTGCCAGCAGTCAACCGACTAGCGGGAGGGCCCAGGAGCAGTTCTTC. It encodes CASSQPTSGRAQEQFF. Complete variable domain (other parts from reference TRBV28 and TRBJ2-1): DVKVTQSSRYLVKRTGEKVFLECVQDMDHENMFWYRQDPGLGLRLIYFSYDVKMKEKGDIPEGYSVSREKKERFSLILESASTNQTSMYLCASSQPTSGRAQEQFFGPGTRLTVL.

The chain combines TRBV20-1 with TRBJ1-1; 7 nucleotides agree with TRBD1. V lost 6 bases to trimming and J lost 7 bases; unmatched junction nucleotides: 2. Looked up from germline, CDR1 is DFQATT and CDR2 is SNEGSKA (reference sequence). This CDR3 comprises 10 residues. In DNA, the CDR3 is TGCAGTGCGAGGGGGCATGAAGCTTTCTTT. Its protein product is CSARGHEAFF.

The V and J genes are TRBV29-1 and TRBJ2-7; D perhaps matches TRBD1 (5 bases). The CDR3 is made up of 15 amino acids. Trimming pared 5 bases from V and 2 bases from J, leaving 19 bases between. Germline loops: CDR1 SQVTM, CDR2 ANQGSEA. CDR3 bases: TGCAGCGTTCGGAGCGCGAGACAGAAAGCCTACGAGCAGTACTTC. This sequence encodes CSVRSARQKAYEQYF.

CDR3 residues: CASSRTGGIGNIQYF. The CDR3 DNA reads TGTGCCAGCAGTAGAACCGGGGGGATAGGGAACATTCAGTACTTC. The rearrangement links TRBV2 to TRBJ2-4; TRBD2 agrees at 7 bases. CDR3 length: 15 residues. Germline CDR1 and CDR2: SNHLY and FYNNEI. Losses at the gene ends were 5 bases for V and 7 bases for J; bases not matched to a gene: 11.

The chain links TRBV13 to TRBJ2-7; TRBD2 agrees at 11 bases. The CDR3 extends over 17 amino acids. The germline CDR1 and CDR2 sequences are PRHDT and FYEKMQ (reference sequence). V lost 4 bases to trimming and J lost 1 base; unmatched junction nucleotides: 9. The CDR3 is CASSSSPGTSGSYEQYF. The CDR3 DNA reads TGTGCCAGCAGCTCATCCCCCGGGACTAGCGGATCCTACGAGCAGTACTTC.

This chain links TRBV28 with TRBJ2-5; 8 positions match TRBD1. The germline V gene encodes CDR1 MDHEN and CDR2 SYDVKM. CDR3 length equals 14 residues. The J segment lost 4 bases and the V segment lost 4 bases, leaving 5 bases of the junction unmatched. CDR3 residues: CASSSPDRAETQYF. The CDR3 nucleotides read TGTGCCAGCAGTTCCCCGGACAGGGCAGAGACCCAGTACTTC.

The V gene is TRBV7-8, the J gene TRBJ2-7, with D perhaps TRBD2 (6 bases). The CDR3 sequence is 14 residues long. V dropped 4 bases and J dropped 7 bases, with 17 bases sitting between them. In germline, CDR1 is SGHVS, CDR2 FQNEAQ. The CDR3 DNA reads as TGTGCCAGCAGCTCGAAGACTAGTTCCAAGGAGCAGTACTTC. It encodes CASSSKTSSKEQYF. Full variable domain (rest looked up from reference TRBV7-8 and TRBJ2-7): GAGVSQSPRYKVAKRGQDVALRCDPISGHVSLFWYQQALGQGPEFLTYFQNEAQLDKSGLPSDRFFAERPEGSVSTLKIQRTQQEDSAVYLCASSSKTSSKEQYFGPGTRLTVT.

The V gene is TRBV27, the J gene TRBJ2-4, with a tentative D call TRBD1 (5 bases). Between the trimmed V and J ends, which lost 5 bases and 0 bases, there was a span of 8 bases. There are 14 residues in the CDR3. Germline CDR1 and CDR2: MNHEY and SMNVEV (reference sequence). The CDR3 here is CASSRTLAKNIQYF. The CDR3 DNA sequence: TGTGCCAGCAGTCGGACACTAGCCAAAAACATTCAGTACTTC.

This chain links TRBV5-1 with TRBJ2-2, with D possibly TRBD1 on 5 matching bases. The length of the CDR3 is 15 residues. The germline V and J ends were trimmed by 4 bases and 0 bases, with 10 bases remaining between them. The V gene's germline CDR1 is SGHRS and CDR2 YFSETQ. CDR3 in amino acids: CASSPRTPNTGELFF. Here the CDR3 DNA reads TGCGCCAGCAGCCCCCGGACACCGAACACCGGGGAGCTGTTTTTT.

This chain joins TRBV6-6 and TRBJ1-2; TRBD1 matches 12 bases. Losses at the gene ends were 6 bases for V and 4 bases for J; bases not matched to a gene: 6. CDR3 size: 15 residues. The germline V gene encodes CDR1 MNHNY and CDR2 SVGAGI (reference sequence). DNA of the CDR3: TGTGCCAGCAGGACCGGGACAGGGGGCCTCTATGGCTACACCTTC. Protein sequence: CASRTGTGGLYGYTF.

V usage is TRBV28 and J usage is TRBJ1-4; D is unresolved. Deletions cut 7 bases from V and 5 bases from J, with 17 bases between. CDR3 size: 15 residues. Germline V gene lookup returns CDR1 MDHEN and CDR2 SYDVKM. CDR3 in amino acids: CASTPRRFGNEKLFF. Written as DNA, the CDR3 is TGTGCCAGCACTCCGAGGAGGTTTGGGAATGAAAAACTGTTTTTT.

The gene calls are TRBV7-2 and TRBJ1-2, with a weak D call TRBD1 (5 bases). This CDR3 has 14 residues. V was clipped by 1 base and J by 7 bases, with 13 bases between them. Germline CDR1 is SGHTA and CDR2 is FQGNSA. CDR3 bases: TGTGCCAGCAGCTTAGATCGGCAGGGCCTTGGCTACACCTTC. The encoded protein is CASSLDRQGLGYTF.

The V gene is TRBV5-1, the J gene TRBJ1-3; D gene unclear. Germline V gene lookup returns CDR1 SGHRS and CDR2 YFSETQ. The CDR3 runs 15 residues. Trimming left V 3 bases short and J 0 bases short, with 10 bases between. The DNA for the CDR3 is TGCGCCAGCAGCTCGTCAGCGAGCTCTGGAAACACCATATATTTT. Translated: CASSSSASSGNTIYF.

CDR3 bases: TGTGCCAGCAGTAACTACAGGGGAGTCAATCAGCCCCAGCATTTT. Its translation is CASSNYRGVNQPQHF. The rearrangement joins TRBV2 to TRBJ1-5; TRBD1 aligns across 7 bases. The V gene's germline CDR1 is SNHLY and CDR2 FYNNEI. The CDR3 is made up of 15 amino acids. With 5 bases clipped from V and 3 bases from J, the junction kept 7 bases outside the gene matches.

The sample holds one count of this clone. V and J are TRBV15 and TRBJ2-5; no clear D gene. Germline CDR1 reads LNHNV; CDR2 reads YYDKDF (reference sequence). V lost 0 bases and J lost 5, with 13 bases in between. The CDR3 extends over 15 amino acids. CDR3 amino acids: CATSRDSPTEETQYF. Written as DNA, the CDR3 is TGTGCCACCAGCAGAGATTCCCCTACAGAGGAGACCCAGTACTTC.

This clone appeared a single time. This sequence joins TRBV14 and TRBJ2-1; D unclear. The germline V gene has CDR1 SGHDN and CDR2 FVKESK. The CDR3 extends over 20 amino acids. Trimming pared 2 bases from V and 6 bases from J, leaving 29 bases between. CDR3: CASSQSALRKPISKVNEQFF. CDR3 nucleotides: TGTGCCAGCAGCCAATCTGCCCTAAGAAAGCCTATATCTAAAGTCAATGAGCAGTTCTTC.

This chain joins TRBV9 and TRBJ1-2; weak D call: TRBD1 (6 bases). The germline V gene encodes CDR1 SGDLS and CDR2 YYNGEE. V was clipped by 3 bases and J by 5 bases, with 8 bases between them. The CDR3 covers 12 residues. The CDR3 region is CASSDRVYGYTF. CDR3 bases: TGTGCCAGCAGCGACAGGGTTTATGGCTACACCTTC. The variable domain in full, completed from reference TRBV9 and TRBJ1-2, reads DSGVTQTPKHLITATGQRVTLRCSPRSGDLSVYWYQQSLDQGLQFLIQYYNGEERAKGNILERFSAQQFPDLHSELNLSSLELGDSALYFCASSDRVYGYTFGSGTRLTVV.

V is TRBV28 and J is TRBJ1-3, with D possibly being TRBD1 (5 bases). Germline CDR1 MDHEN, CDR2 SYDVKM. V dropped 7 bases and J dropped 4 bases, with 20 bases sitting between them. The CDR3 consists of 16 residues. The CDR3 sequence: CASTLRDSTGGNTIYF. CDR3 nucleotide sequence: TGTGCCAGCACCTTAAGGGACTCCACAGGAGGAAACACCATATATTTT. Filled out from reference TRBV28 and TRBJ1-3, the complete variable domain reads DVKVTQSSRYLVKRTGEKVFLECVQDMDHENMFWYRQDPGLGLRLIYFSYDVKMKEKGDIPEGYSVSREKKERFSLILESASTNQTSMYLCASTLRDSTGGNTIYFGEGSWLTVV.

V and J are TRBV6-5 and TRBJ2-5, with D possibly matching TRBD1 (5 bases). Germline values: CDR1 MNHEY, CDR2 SVGAGI. V lost 5 bases and J 4 bases, leaving 14 bases between the germline ends. The CDR3 consists of 14 residues. The CDR3 protein is CASSLRAAVETQYF. CDR3 bases: TGTGCCAGCAGTCTCAGGGCGGCCGTAGAGACCCAGTACTTC.